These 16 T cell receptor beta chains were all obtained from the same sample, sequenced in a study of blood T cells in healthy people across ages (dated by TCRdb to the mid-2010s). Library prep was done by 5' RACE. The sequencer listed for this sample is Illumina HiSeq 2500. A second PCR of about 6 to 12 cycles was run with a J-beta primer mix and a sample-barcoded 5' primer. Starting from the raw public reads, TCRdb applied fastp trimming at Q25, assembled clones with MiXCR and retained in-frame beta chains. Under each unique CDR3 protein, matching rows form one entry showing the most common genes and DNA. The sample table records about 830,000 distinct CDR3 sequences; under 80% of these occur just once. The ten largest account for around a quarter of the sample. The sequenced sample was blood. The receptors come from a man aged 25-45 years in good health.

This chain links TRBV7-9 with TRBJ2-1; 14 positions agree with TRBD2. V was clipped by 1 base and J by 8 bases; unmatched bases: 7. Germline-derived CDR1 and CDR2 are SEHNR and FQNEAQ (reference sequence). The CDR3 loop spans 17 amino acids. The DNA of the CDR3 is TGTGCCAGCAGCTTAGTAGTGACTAGCGGGGGGGCGTATGAGCAGTTCTTC. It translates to CASSLVVTSGGAYEQFF.

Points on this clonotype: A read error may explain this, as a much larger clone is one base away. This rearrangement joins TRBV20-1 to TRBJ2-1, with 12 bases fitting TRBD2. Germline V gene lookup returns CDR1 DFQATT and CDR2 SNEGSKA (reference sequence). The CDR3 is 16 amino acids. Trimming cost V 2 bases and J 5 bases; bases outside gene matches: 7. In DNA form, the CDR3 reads TGCAGTGCTAGATCAAAATGGACTAGCGGGGACAATGAGCAGTTCTTC. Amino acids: CSARSKWTSGDNEQFF.

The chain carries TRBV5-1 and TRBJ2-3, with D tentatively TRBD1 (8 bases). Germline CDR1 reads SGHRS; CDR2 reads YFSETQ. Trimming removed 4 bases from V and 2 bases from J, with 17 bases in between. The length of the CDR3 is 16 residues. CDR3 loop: CASSAEQGDYTDTQYF. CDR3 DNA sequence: TGCGCCAGCAGCGCAGAACAGGGGGACTACACAGATACGCAGTATTTT.

Written as DNA, the CDR3 is TGTGCCAGCAGCCAAGATCGTGCGGGACTAGAGGAGAGTCGGAGTACCCAGTACTTC. Translation gives CASSQDRAGLEESRSTQYF. The genes are TRBV3-1 and TRBJ2-5; TRBD2 agrees at 8 bases. This CDR3 spans 19 amino acids. The germline V gene has CDR1 LGHDT and CDR2 YNNKEL (reference sequence). Trimming cost V 0 bases and J 8 bases; bases outside gene matches: 20.

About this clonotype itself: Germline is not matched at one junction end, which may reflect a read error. The CDR3 DNA follows: TGCGCCAGCAGCCATGGGGACCAAGGGACCCAGTACTTC. This sequence encodes CASSHGDQGTQYF. This rearrangement joins TRBV4-1 to TRBJ2-4, with D perhaps assigned TRBD1 or TRBD2 (5 bases each). The last part of the DNA fits TRBJ2-5 better; the J call may be wrong. There are 13 residues in the CDR3. Germline CDR1 is MGHRA and CDR2 is YSYEKL.

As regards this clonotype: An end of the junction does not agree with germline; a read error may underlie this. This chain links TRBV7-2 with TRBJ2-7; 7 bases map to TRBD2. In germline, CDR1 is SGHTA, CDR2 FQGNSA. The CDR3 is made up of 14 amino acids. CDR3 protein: CASSPTSLTYEQYF. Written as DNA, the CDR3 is TGTGCCAGCAGTCCGACTAGCCTGACCTATGAGCAGTACTTC.

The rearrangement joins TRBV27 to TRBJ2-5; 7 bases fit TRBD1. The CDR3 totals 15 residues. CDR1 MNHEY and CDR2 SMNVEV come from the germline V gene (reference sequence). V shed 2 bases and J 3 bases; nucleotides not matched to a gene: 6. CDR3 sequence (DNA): TGTGCCAGCAGTTTAGGGACAGATTTAAAAGAGACCCAGTACTTC. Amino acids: CASSLGTDLKETQYF.

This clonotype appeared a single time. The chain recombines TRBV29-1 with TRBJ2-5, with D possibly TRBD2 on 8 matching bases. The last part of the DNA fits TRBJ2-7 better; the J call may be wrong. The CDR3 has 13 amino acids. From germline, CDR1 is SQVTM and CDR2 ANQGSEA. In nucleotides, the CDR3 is TGCAGCTCAAGAGGGGGCGGGGGGAACGAGCAGTACTTC. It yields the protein CSSRGGGGNEQYF.

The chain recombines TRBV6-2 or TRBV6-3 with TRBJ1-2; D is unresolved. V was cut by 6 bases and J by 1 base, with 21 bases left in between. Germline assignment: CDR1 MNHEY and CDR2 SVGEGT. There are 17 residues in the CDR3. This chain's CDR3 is CASSSGQTVVVNYGYTF. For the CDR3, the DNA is TGTGCCAGCAGCAGCGGTCAAACAGTCGTCGTTAACTATGGCTACACCTTC.

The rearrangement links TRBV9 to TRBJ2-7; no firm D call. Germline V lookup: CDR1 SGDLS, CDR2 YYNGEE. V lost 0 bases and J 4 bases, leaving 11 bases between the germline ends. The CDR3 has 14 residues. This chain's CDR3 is CASSVGPGGYEQYF. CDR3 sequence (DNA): TGTGCCAGCAGCGTAGGCCCCGGTGGATACGAGCAGTACTTC.

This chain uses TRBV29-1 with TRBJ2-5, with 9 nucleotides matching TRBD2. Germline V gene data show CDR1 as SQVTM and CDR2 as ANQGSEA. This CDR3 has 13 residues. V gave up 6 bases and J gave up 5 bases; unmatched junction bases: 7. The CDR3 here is CSVGAGGWETQYF. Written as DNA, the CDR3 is TGCAGCGTGGGAGCGGGGGGCTGGGAGACCCAGTACTTC.

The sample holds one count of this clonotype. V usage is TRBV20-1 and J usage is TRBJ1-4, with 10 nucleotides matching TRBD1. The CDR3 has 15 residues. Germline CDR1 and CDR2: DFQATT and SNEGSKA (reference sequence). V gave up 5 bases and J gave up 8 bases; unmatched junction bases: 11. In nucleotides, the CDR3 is TGCAGTGCTGGGAGACAGGGGGCGCTGGGGGAAAAACTGTTTTTT. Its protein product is CSAGRQGALGEKLFF.

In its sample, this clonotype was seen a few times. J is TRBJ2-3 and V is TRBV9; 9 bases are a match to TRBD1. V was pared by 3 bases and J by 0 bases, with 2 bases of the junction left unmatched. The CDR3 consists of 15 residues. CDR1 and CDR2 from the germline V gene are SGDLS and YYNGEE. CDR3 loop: CASSAGQGSTDTQYF. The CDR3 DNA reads TGTGCCAGCAGCGCCGGACAGGGGAGCACAGATACGCAGTATTTT.

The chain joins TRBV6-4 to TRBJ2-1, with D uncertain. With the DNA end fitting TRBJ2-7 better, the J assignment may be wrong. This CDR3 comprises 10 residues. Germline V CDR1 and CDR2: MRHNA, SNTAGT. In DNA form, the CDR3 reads TGTGCCAGCTATAACAATGAGCAGTACTTC. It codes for CASYNNEQYF.

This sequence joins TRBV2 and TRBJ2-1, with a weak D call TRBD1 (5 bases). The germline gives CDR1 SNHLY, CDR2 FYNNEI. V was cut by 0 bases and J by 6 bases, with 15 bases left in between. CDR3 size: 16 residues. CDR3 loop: CASSEAGPVLSNEQFF. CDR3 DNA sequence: TGTGCCAGCAGTGAAGCGGGGCCCGTCCTAAGCAATGAGCAGTTCTTC.

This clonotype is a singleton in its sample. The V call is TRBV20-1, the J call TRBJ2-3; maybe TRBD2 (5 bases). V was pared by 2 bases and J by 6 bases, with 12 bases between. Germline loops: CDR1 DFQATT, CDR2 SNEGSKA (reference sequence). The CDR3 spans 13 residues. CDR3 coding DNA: TGCAGTGCTAGATACGGGGAGTACGATACGCAGTATTTT. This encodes CSARYGEYDTQYF.